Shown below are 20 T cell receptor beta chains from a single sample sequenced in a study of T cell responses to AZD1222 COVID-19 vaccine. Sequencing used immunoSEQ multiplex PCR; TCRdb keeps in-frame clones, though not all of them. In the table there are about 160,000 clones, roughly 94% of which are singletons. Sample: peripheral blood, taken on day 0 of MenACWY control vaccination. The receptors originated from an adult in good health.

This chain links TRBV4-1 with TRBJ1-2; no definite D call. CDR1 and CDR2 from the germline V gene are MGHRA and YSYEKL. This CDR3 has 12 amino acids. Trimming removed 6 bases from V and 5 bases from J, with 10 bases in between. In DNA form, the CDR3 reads TGCGCCAGCAGTGACGACGGGTATGGCTACACCTTC. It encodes CASSDDGYGYTF.

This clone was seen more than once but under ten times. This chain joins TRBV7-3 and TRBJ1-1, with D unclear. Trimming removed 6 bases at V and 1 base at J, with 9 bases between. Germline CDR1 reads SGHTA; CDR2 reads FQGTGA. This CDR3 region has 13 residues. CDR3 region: CASRTNQNTEAFF. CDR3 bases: TGTGCCAGCAGGACAAACCAGAACACTGAAGCTTTCTTT. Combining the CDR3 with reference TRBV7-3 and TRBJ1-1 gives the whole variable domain GAGVSQTPSNKVTEKGKYVELRCDPISGHTALYWYRQSLGQGPEFLIYFQGTGAADDSGLPNDRFFAVRPEGSVSTLKIQRTERGDSAVYLCASRTNQNTEAFFGQGTRLTVV.

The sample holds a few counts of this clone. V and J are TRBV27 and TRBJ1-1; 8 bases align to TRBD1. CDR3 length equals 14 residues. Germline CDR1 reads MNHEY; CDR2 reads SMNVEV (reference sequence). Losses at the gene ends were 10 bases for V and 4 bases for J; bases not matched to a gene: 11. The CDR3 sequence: CATMHRTGSTEAFF. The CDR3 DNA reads TGTGCCACCATGCACAGGACAGGGAGCACTGAAGCTTTCTTT.

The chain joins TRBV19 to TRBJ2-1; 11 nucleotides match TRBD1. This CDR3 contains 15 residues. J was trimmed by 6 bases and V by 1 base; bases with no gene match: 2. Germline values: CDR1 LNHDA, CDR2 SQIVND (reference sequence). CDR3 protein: CASSIGTGGLNEQFF. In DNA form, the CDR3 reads TGTGCCAGTAGTATAGGGACAGGGGGCCTCAATGAGCAGTTCTTC.

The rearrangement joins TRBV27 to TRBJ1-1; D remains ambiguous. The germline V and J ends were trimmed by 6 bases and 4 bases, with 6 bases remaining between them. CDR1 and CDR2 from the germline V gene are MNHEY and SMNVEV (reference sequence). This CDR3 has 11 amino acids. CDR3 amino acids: CASRLGTEAFF. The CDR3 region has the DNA TGTGCCAGCAGGCTAGGCACTGAAGCTTTCTTT.

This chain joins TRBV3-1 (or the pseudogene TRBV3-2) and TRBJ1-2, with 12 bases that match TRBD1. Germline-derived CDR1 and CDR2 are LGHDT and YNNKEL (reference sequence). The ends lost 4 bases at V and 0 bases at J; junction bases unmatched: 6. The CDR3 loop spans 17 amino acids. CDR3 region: CASSPPGTGGSNYGYTF. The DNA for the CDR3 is TGTGCCAGCAGCCCGCCCGGGACAGGGGGCTCTAACTATGGCTACACCTTC.

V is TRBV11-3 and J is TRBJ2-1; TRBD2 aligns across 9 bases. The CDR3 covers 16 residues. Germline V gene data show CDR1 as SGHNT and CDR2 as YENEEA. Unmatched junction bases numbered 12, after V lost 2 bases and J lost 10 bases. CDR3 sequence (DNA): TGTGCCAGCAGCTTAAGGGGGCTAGCGGGGTCCCGCGAGCAGTTCTTC. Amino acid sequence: CASSLRGLAGSREQFF. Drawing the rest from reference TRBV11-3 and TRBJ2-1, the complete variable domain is EAGVVQSPRYKIIEKKQPVAFWCNPISGHNTLYWYLQNLGQGPELLIRYENEEAVDDSQLPKDRFSAERLKGVDSTLKIQPAELGDSAVYLCASSLRGLAGSREQFFGPGTRLTVL.

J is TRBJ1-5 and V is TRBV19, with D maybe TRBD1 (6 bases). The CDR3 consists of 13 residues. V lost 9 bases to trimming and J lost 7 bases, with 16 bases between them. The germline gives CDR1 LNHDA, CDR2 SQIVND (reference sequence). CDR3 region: CASNQGPKQPQHF. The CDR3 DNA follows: TGTGCCAGCAATCAGGGGCCCAAGCAGCCCCAGCATTTT.

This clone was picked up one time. CDR3 sequence reads: CASNPRLGRGDYGYTF. The DNA for the CDR3 is TGTGCCAGCAACCCTCGTCTGGGGAGGGGGGACTATGGCTACACCTTC. The chain recombines TRBV7-3 with TRBJ1-2, with D possibly matching TRBD1 (6 bases). The CDR3 runs to 16 residues. Germline V gene data show CDR1 as SGHTA and CDR2 as FQGTGA. The V end was cut by 7 bases, the J end by 3 bases, with 21 bases between.

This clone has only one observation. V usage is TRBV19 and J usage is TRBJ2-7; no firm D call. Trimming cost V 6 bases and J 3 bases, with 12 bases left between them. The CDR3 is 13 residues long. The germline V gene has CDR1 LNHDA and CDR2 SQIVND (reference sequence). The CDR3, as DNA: TGTGCCAGTAGGCAACCCCCCGGCTACGAGCAGTACTTC. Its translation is CASRQPPGYEQYF.

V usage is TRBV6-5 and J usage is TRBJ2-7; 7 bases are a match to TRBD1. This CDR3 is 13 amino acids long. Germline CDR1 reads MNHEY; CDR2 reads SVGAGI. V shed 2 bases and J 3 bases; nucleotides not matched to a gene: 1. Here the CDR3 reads CASSYRDSYEQYF. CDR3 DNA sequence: TGTGCCAGCAGTTACCGGGACAGCTACGAGCAGTACTTC.

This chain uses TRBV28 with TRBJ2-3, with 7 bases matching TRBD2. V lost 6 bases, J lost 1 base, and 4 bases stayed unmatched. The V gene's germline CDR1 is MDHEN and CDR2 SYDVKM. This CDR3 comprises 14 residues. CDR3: CASRERGGTDTQYF. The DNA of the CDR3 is TGTGCCAGCAGGGAGCGGGGTGGCACAGATACGCAGTATTTT.

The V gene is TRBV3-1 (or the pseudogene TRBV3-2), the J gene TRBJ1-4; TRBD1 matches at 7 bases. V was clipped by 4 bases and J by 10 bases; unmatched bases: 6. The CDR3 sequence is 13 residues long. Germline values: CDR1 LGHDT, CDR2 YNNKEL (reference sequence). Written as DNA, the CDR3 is TGTGCCAGCAGCCCATACAGGGGAGGAAAACTGTTTTTT. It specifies CASSPYRGGKLFF.

Here the CDR3 reads CASQSRDRGTDTQYF. CDR3 DNA sequence: TGTGCCAGCCAGTCAAGGGACAGGGGCACAGATACGCAGTATTTT. The V gene is TRBV6-6, the J gene TRBJ2-3, with TRBD1 matching 9 bases. The CDR3 length is 15 residues. V lost 8 bases and J lost 1; bases outside the gene matches: 7. Germline CDR1 MNHNY, CDR2 SVGAGI (reference sequence).

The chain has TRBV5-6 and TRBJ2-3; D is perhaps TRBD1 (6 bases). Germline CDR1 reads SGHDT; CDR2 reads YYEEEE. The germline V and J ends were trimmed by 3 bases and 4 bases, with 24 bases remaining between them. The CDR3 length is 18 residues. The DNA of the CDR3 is TGTGCCAGCAGCTCCACTAACAGGGTAGGGACGGGCGCAGATACGCAGTATTTT. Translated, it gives CASSSTNRVGTGADTQYF.

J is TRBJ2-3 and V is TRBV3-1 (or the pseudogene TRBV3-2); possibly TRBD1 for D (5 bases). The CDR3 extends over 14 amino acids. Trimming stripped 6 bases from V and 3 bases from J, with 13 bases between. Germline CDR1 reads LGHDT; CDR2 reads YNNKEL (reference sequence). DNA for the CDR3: TGTGCCAGCAGGCCAGGGTTTAAGACAGATACGCAGTATTTT. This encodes CASRPGFKTDTQYF.

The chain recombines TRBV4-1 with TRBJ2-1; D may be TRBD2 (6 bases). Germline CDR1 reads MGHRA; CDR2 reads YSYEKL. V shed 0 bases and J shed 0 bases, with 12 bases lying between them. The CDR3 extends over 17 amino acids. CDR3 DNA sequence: TGCGCCAGCAGCCAAGATCCTAGCGCGAGCTCCTACAATGAGCAGTTCTTC. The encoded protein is CASSQDPSASSYNEQFF.

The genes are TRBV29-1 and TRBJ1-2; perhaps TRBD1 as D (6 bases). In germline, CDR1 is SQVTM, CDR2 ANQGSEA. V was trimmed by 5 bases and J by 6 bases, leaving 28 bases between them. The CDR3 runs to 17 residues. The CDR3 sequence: CSVMSPRPGQAGHGYTF. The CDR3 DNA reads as TGCAGCGTTATGTCCCCCAGGCCGGGACAAGCCGGCCATGGCTACACCTTC. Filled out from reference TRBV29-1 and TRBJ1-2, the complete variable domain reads SAVISQKPSRDICQRGTSLTIQCQVDSQVTMMFWYRQQPGQSLTLIATANQGSEATYESGFVIDKFPISRPNLTFSTLTVSNMSPEDSSIYLCSVMSPRPGQAGHGYTFGSGTRLTVV.

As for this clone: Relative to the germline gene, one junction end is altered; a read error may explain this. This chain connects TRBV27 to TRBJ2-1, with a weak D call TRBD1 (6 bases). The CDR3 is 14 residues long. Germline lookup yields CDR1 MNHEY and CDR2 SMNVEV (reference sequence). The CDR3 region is CASSSGHSNNEQFF. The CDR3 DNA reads TGTGCCAGCAGTTCGGGACACTCCAACAATGAGCAGTTCTTC.

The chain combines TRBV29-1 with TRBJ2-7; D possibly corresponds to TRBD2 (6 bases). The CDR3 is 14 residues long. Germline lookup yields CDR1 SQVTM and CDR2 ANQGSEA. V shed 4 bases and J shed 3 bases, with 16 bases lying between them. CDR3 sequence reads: CSVGPSATNYEQYF. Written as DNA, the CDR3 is TGCAGCGTTGGCCCTAGCGCGACCAACTACGAGCAGTACTTC.